These 8 T cell receptor beta chains came from one sample sequenced in a study of T-cell reconstitution after alpha-beta-depleted transplantation in children. A TCRbeta library incorporating unique molecular identifiers was prepared. TCRdb independently ran MiXCR on the PCR reads; one entry per CDR3 protein. The sample contains hundreds of thousands of distinct CDR3 sequences, roughly 13% of which appear only once. Sequences were derived from PBMCs, mostly from graft donor cells, sampled 360 days after TCRalphabeta/CD19-depleted stem cell transplant. The origin of the receptors is a male patient younger than 18 who had a stem cell transplant for acute myeloid leukemia, so the T cells may come from the graft donor.

V gene TRBV6-5 combines with J gene TRBJ1-5; 9 bases agree with TRBD1. The germline V gene encodes CDR1 MNHEY and CDR2 SVGAGI. With 7 bases clipped from V and 1 base from J, the junction kept 5 bases outside the gene matches. The CDR3 sequence is 15 residues long. The CDR3 protein is CASTPDRGSNQPQHF. Written as DNA, the CDR3 is TGTGCCAGCACCCCGGACAGGGGCAGCAATCAGCCCCAGCATTTT.

The V call is TRBV7-9, the J call TRBJ2-3, with D unclear. This CDR3 contains 16 residues. With 5 bases removed from V and 5 bases from J, the gap between germline ends came to 20 bases. CDR1 and CDR2 from the germline V gene are SEHNR and FQNEAQ (reference sequence). CDR3 sequence reads: CASSPSLLPDLDTQYF. In nucleotides, the CDR3 is TGTGCCAGCAGCCCTAGTCTACTTCCTGATTTAGATACGCAGTATTTT. The entire variable domain, with the rest obtained from reference TRBV7-9 and TRBJ2-3, is as follows: DTGVSQNPRHKITKRGQNVTFRCDPISEHNRLYWYRQTLGQGPEFLTYFQNEAQLEKSRLLSDRFSAERPKGSFSTLEIQRTEQGDSAMYLCASSPSLLPDLDTQYFGPGTRLTVL.

Ten or more counts support this clonotype. This chain connects TRBV4-1 to TRBJ2-1; tentatively, D is TRBD2 (5 bases). The ends were cut back, 2 bases at V and 7 bases at J, with 15 bases in the middle. In germline, CDR1 is MGHRA, CDR2 YSYEKL. CDR3 length: 15 amino acids. CDR3: CASSQNSRELNEQFF. The DNA for the CDR3 is TGCGCCAGCAGCCAAAACTCAAGGGAGTTAAATGAGCAGTTCTTC.

V usage is TRBV9 and J usage is TRBJ2-1; 8 bases map to TRBD2. This CDR3 region has 17 residues. The V segment lost 5 bases and the J segment 2 bases; nucleotides outside the gene matches: 12. CDR1 SGDLS and CDR2 YYNGEE come from the germline V gene. The CDR3 sequence is CASSSSLGLAPYNEQFF. DNA for the CDR3: TGTGCCAGCAGTAGTAGTCTCGGACTAGCACCCTACAATGAGCAGTTCTTC.

The gene calls are TRBV24-1 and TRBJ2-7; D possibly matches TRBD1 or TRBD2 (6 bases each). Germline V gene lookup returns CDR1 KGHDR and CDR2 SFDVKD. The CDR3 length is 12 residues. The CDR3 region is CKITGTWYEQYF. For the CDR3, the DNA is TGTAAGATTACAGGGACTTGGTACGAGCAGTACTTC.

This sequence joins TRBV12-3 or TRBV12-4 and TRBJ2-1; D uncertain. V gave up 3 bases and J gave up 4 bases, with 13 bases separating them. The CDR3 contains 15 residues. The CDR3 sequence is CASSFRSAPYNEQFF. CDR3 nucleotide sequence: TGTGCCAGCAGTTTCCGAAGCGCTCCGTACAATGAGCAGTTCTTC.

This clonotype occurred a few times. The chain recombines TRBV27 with TRBJ2-1; 13 nucleotides line up with TRBD2. Germline lookup yields CDR1 MNHEY and CDR2 SMNVEV (reference sequence). This CDR3 comprises 16 residues. After removal of 3 bases from V and 8 bases from J, the junction contained 7 bases not matched to a gene. CDR3 protein: CASSFLGLAGVDEQFF. The CDR3 bases are TGTGCCAGCAGTTTCCTAGGACTAGCGGGAGTGGATGAGCAGTTCTTC.

The rearrangement joins TRBV12-3 or TRBV12-4 to TRBJ2-7, with D unclear. There are 14 residues in the CDR3. V was pared by 7 bases and J by 4 bases, with 17 bases between. DNA of the CDR3: TGTGCCAGCACCCTGGCAGTAGAATCGTACGAGCAGTACTTC. Its protein product is CASTLAVESYEQYF.